This TCR beta chain was recorded in a study of cytomegalovirus exposure and HLA in healthy donors. Findings and limits, study-wide: TCR beta V- and J-gene trimming, according to a later analysis, was linked to a missense DCLRE1C variant.

Regarding this clone: The antigen is not known.

The PCR was carried out with 60 Vbeta primers and 13 Jbeta primers. Profiled with immunoSEQ multiplex PCR; TCRdb holds only in-frame clones, not every one. The sample contains under 200,000 clones, roughly 79% of which appear only once. The J segment lost 4 bases and the V segment lost 6 bases, leaving 13 bases of the junction unmatched. This CDR3 has 16 residues. The germline gives CDR1 SNHLY, CDR2 FYNNEI. The sequence was obtained from a woman aged 25-40 years in good health and CMV-seropositive. Sequencing was done on a sample of PBMCs. V gene TRBV2 combines with J gene TRBJ2-7; 9 bases match TRBD1. CDR3: CASSFRKTGGQYEQYF. CDR3 nucleotides: TGTGCCAGCAGCTTTAGGAAGACAGGGGGTCAGTACGAGCAGTACTTC.